This TCR beta chain was identified in a study of blood T cell repertoires in COVID-19. Study information: Some COVID-19 samples were acute and others convalescent; all came from the United States, Italy and Spain. T cells, B-cell-depleted T cells, or PBMCs provided the cDNA or gDNA that served as material.

Germline V gene sequence: CDR1 SGHDN, CDR2 FVKESK. There are 19 residues in the CDR3. The trim removed 5 bases at V and 1 base at J, leaving 17 bases unmatched. Per the original methods: Reference gene primer amplification yielded estimated nucleated cell counts. This table comes from immunoSEQ multiplex PCR, and its TCRdb copy is limited to in-frame clones, with some not included. V and J calls and clone size follow that table, whereas D and trimming were derived from the DNA. Seen here are a few hundred thousand clones, approximately 85% observed once, and the top ten hold approximately 7.6%. The chain carries TRBV14 and TRBJ2-1; 7 nucleotides line up with TRBD2. The sequence came from a human donor in a cohort sampled during active COVID-19. The sample comprised peripheral blood. The DNA of the CDR3 is TGTGCCAGCAGCTCACATACCCCCCGGGGGGTCAGATCCTACAATGAGCAGTTCTTC. The encoded protein is CASSSHTPRGVRSYNEQFF.